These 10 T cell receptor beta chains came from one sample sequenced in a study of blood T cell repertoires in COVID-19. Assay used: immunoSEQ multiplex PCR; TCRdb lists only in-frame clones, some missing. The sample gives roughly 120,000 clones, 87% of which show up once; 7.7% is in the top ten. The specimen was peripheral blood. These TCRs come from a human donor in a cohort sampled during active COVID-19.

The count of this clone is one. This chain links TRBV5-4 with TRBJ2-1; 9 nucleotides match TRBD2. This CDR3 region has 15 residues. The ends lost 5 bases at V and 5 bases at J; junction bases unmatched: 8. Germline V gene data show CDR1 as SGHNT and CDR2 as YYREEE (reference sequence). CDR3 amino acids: CASRIRLAADNEQFF. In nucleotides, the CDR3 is TGTGCCAGCAGAATCCGACTAGCGGCTGACAATGAGCAGTTCTTC.

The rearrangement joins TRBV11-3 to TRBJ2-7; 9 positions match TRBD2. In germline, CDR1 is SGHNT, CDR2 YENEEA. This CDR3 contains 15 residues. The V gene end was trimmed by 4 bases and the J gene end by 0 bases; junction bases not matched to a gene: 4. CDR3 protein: CASSSSGASSYEQYF. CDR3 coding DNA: TGTGCCAGCAGCTCTAGCGGGGCCAGCTCCTACGAGCAGTACTTC.

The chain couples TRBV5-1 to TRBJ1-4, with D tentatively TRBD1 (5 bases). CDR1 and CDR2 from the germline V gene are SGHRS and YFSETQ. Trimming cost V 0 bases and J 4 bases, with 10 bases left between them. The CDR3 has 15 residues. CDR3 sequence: CASSLGVGVNEKLFF. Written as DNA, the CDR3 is TGCGCCAGCAGCTTGGGAGTAGGGGTTAATGAAAAACTGTTTTTT. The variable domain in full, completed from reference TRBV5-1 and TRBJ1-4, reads KAGVTQTPRYLIKTRGQQVTLSCSPISGHRSVSWYQQTPGQGLQFLFEYFSETQRNKGNFPGRFSGRQFSNSRSEMNVSTLELGDSALYLCASSLGVGVNEKLFFGSGTQLSVL.

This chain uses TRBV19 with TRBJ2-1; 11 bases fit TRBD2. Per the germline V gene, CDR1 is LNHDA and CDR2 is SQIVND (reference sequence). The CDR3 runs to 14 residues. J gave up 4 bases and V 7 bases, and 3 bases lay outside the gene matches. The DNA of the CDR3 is TGTGCCAGTATTAGCGGGGGGGCTTACAATGAGCAGTTCTTC. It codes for CASISGGAYNEQFF.

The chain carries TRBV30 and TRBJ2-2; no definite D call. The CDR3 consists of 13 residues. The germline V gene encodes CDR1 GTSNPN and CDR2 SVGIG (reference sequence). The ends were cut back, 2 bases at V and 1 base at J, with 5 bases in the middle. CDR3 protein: CAWSRRNTGELFF. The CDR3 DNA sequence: TGTGCCTGGAGTCGGAGGAACACCGGGGAGCTGTTTTTT.

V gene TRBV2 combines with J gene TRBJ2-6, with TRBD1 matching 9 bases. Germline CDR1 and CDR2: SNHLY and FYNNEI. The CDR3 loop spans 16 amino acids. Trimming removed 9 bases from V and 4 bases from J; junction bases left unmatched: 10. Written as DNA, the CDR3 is TGTGCCAGGTCCTTGGACAGGGGCCTCGGGGCCAACGTCCTGACTTTC. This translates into CARSLDRGLGANVLTF.

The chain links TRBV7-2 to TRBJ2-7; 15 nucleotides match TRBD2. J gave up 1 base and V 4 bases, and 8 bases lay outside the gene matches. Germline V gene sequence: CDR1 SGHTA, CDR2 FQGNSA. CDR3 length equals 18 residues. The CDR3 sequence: CASSSSPGLAGGSYEQYF. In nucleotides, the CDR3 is TGTGCCAGCAGCTCATCCCCGGGACTAGCGGGAGGATCCTACGAGCAGTACTTC.

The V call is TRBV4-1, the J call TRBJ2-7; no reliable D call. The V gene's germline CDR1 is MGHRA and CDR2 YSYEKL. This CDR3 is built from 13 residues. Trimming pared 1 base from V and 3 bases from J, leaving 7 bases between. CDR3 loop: CASSQVRSYEQYF. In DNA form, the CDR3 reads TGCGCCAGCAGCCAAGTTCGCAGCTACGAGCAGTACTTC.

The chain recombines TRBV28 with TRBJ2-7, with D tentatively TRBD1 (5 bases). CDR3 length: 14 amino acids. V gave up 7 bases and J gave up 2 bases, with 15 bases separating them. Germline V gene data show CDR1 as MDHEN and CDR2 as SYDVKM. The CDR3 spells CASTQGGATYEQYF. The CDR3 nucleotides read TGTGCCAGCACTCAGGGTGGGGCAACCTACGAGCAGTACTTC.

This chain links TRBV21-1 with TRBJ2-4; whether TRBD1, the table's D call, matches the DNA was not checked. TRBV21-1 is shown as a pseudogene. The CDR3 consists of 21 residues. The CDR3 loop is CASSKNRKVGALGRAKNIQYF. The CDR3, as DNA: TGTGCCAGCAGCAAAAATAGGAAGGTTGGGGCCTTGGGCAGGGCCAAAAACATTCAGTACTTC.